This T cell receptor (beta chain) originates from a study of chronic HIV infection and antiretroviral therapy (dated by TCRdb to between 2015 and 2017). Receptor libraries were prepared by 5' RACE. Data came from an Illumina MiSeq. TCRdb ran its own pipeline on the public reads, namely fastp trimming at Q25 and MiXCR clone calling, and kept in-frame beta chains. Under each unique CDR3 protein, matching rows form one entry showing the most common genes and DNA. The sample profile shows tens of thousands of distinct CDR3 sequences; 8.2% of them were found once. Under 3.5% of the sample rests with the top ten. Including the terminal cysteine and phenylalanine, the CDR3 comprises 17 residues. The retained sequence is limited to the CDR3, 51 bases, with the frame set at the first base. Based on the germline V gene, the CDR1 and CDR2 sequences are MDHEN and SYDVKM. The germline V end is reduced by 2 bases and the J end by 3 bases; junction bases left unmatched: 8.

In this sample, this clonotype turned up a few times. Its antigen target is currently unknown. Per-base qualities were not stored, and no clone one base away is much larger. The sequencing sample was made of peripheral blood. This TCR was sampled from an adult who had HIV and had not received antiretroviral therapy, or was an uninfected healthy control (not recorded which). The V gene is TRBV28 and the J gene is TRBJ1-4, with 8 middle bases fitting TRBD1. The DNA sequence reads TGTGCCAGCAGTTTAAGGCGAGGACAGGGACCTAATGAAAAACTGTTTTTT. Its protein is CASSLRRGQGPNEKLFF.